The 22 T cell receptor beta chains below come from one sample, sequenced in a study of T cells expressing NK-cell markers. Following a re-call of the 5' RACE reads, TCRdb has one entry per CDR3 protein and lacks DNA. This sample's table has 350,000 to 450,000 distinct CDR3 sequences. The sample comprised blood T cells: a sorted CD56 or NKG2C T cell subset, CD4+ or CD8+ T cells, or bulk PBMC T cells (not recorded which). These TCRs come from a man aged 18 to 69 in good health.

The rearrangement joins TRBV19 to TRBJ2-1; the D gene TCRdb calls, TRBD1, cannot be checked with no DNA. Germline CDR1 reads LNHDA; CDR2 reads SQIVND (reference sequence). The CDR3 runs 14 residues. Here the CDR3 reads CASRPTGAGNEQFF.

CDR3 loop: CASSPDIQRGTQYF. This chain connects TRBV5-1 to TRBJ2-5; there is no DNA to check the TCRdb D call of TRBD1. The CDR3 is 14 amino acids. Germline V gene data show CDR1 as SGHRS and CDR2 as YFSETQ.

The genes are TRBV6-1 and TRBJ2-3; no DNA is available, so the TRBD2 call from TCRdb remains unchecked. The germline CDR1 and CDR2 sequences are MNHNS and SASEGT. This CDR3 is 17 amino acids long. The CDR3 sequence: CASSSREGRGGPNTQYF.

The chain recombines TRBV4-1 with TRBJ2-1. Per the germline V gene, CDR1 is MGHRA and CDR2 is YSYEKL. The CDR3 has 17 residues. This CDR3 reads CASSQDNQQSLLREQFF.

This chain joins TRBV9 and TRBJ2-7; the D gene TCRdb calls, TRBD1, cannot be checked with no DNA. Germline V gene data show CDR1 as SGDLS and CDR2 as YYNGEE. This CDR3 is 16 amino acids long. CDR3 residues: CASATAPGQGAYEQYF.

The rearrangement joins TRBV12-3 or TRBV12-4 to TRBJ2-7; TCRdb gives TRBD1 as the D gene, but with no DNA this cannot be confirmed. CDR3 length equals 15 residues. The CDR3 is CASSVTGGASREQYF.

The rearrangement uses TRBV20-1 and TRBJ2-3; TCRdb proposes TRBD2, but this gene call is untestable without DNA. CDR1 and CDR2 from the germline V gene are DFQATT and SNEGSKA (reference sequence). This CDR3 is 16 amino acids long. CDR3 residues: CSANLRLTSGDDTQYF.

J is TRBJ2-1 and V is TRBV29-1; TCRdb returns TRBD1, unconfirmable since there is no DNA. The germline V gene has CDR1 SQVTM and CDR2 ANQGSEA. The CDR3 is 16 residues long. The chain's CDR3 is CSVEDGTGIWDNEQFF.

J is TRBJ2-7 and V is TRBV5-8; TCRdb calls TRBD1, which cannot be checked without DNA. CDR3 length: 15 amino acids. Per germline, CDR1 SGHTS and CDR2 YDEGEE. CDR3 loop: CASSERDRRKDEQYF.

J is TRBJ1-6 and V is TRBV12-3 or TRBV12-4; TCRdb reports TRBD1, a call that lacks DNA to check it against. The CDR3 is 15 amino acids. The CDR3 region is CASSLSGGNNSPLHF.

The chain recombines TRBV5-1 with TRBJ1-1; TCRdb reports TRBD1, a call that lacks DNA to check it against. The CDR3 has 18 amino acids. The V gene's germline CDR1 is SGHRS and CDR2 YFSETQ. The CDR3 loop is CASSPSRGGLRKGTEAFF.

The V gene is TRBV24-1, the J gene TRBJ2-5; TCRdb selects TRBD2, and the lack of DNA leaves this call unchecked. The CDR3 totals 15 residues. Germline CDR1 reads KGHDR; CDR2 reads SFDVKD. CDR3 sequence reads: CATSDPGLPQETQYF.

The J gene is TRBJ2-3, the V gene TRBV29-1; the TCRdb D gene call, TRBD1, has no DNA to confirm it. Germline V gene sequence: CDR1 SQVTM, CDR2 ANQGSEA. The CDR3 contains 17 residues. The chain's CDR3 is CSAEVFPTPTDPDTQYF.

J is TRBJ2-1 and V is TRBV21-1; the D call from TCRdb, TRBD1, cannot be confirmed without DNA. TRBV21-1 is noted as a pseudogene. This CDR3 contains 16 residues. The CDR3 is CASSKASPSSYNEQFF.

The rearrangement links TRBV10-3 to TRBJ2-3; TCRdb returns TRBD2, unconfirmable since there is no DNA. CDR1 is ENHRY and CDR2 is SYGVKD in the germline V gene. The CDR3 is made up of 12 amino acids. CDR3 residues: CAIAGGLNTQYF.

This rearrangement joins TRBV6-8 to TRBJ2-7; lacking DNA, the TRBD1 call made by TCRdb goes unchecked. The CDR3 runs 15 residues. Germline-derived CDR1 and CDR2 are MNHGY and SAAAGT. CDR3 sequence: CASTSGDGENYEQYF.

The chain carries TRBV6-5 and TRBJ1-2; as DNA is missing, the TRBD1 call by TCRdb cannot be tested. Germline V gene sequence: CDR1 MNHEY, CDR2 SVGAGI. This CDR3 is built from 14 residues. Here the CDR3 reads CASSYDRGRYGYTF.

This sequence joins TRBV18 and TRBJ2-7. Germline loops: CDR1 KGHSH, CDR2 LQKENI. The CDR3 has 12 residues. The chain's CDR3 is CASSTHSTQQYF.

This chain connects TRBV7-6 to TRBJ2-2; TCRdb's D call, TRBD2, is unchecked because there is no DNA. The CDR3 length is 17 residues. The germline CDR1 and CDR2 sequences are SGHVS and FNYEAQ. The CDR3 here is CASSLRSSADGTGELFF.

The gene calls are TRBV6-1 and TRBJ2-5; TCRdb names TRBD1, which stays unverified in the absence of DNA. The CDR3 loop spans 14 amino acids. Germline CDR1 MNHNS, CDR2 SASEGT. The CDR3 loop reads CASIGQGGVETQYF.

The chain has TRBV25-1 and TRBJ2-1; the D gene TCRdb calls, TRBD1, cannot be checked with no DNA. The CDR3 consists of 13 residues. CDR1 MGHDK and CDR2 SYGVNS come from the germline V gene. The CDR3 loop reads CASSGDRSVEQFF.

This chain links TRBV5-1 with TRBJ2-1; absent DNA, TCRdb's TRBD1 call cannot be checked. CDR3 length: 15 amino acids. Per the germline V gene, CDR1 is SGHRS and CDR2 is YFSETQ. CDR3 protein: CASSFRGLSYNEQFF. Using reference TRBV5-1 and TRBJ2-1 for the parts outside the CDR3, the full variable domain is KAGVTQTPRYLIKTRGQQVTLSCSPISGHRSVSWYQQTPGQGLQFLFEYFSETQRNKGNFPGRFSGRQFSNSRSEMNVSTLELGDSALYLCASSFRGLSYNEQFFGPGTRLTVL.